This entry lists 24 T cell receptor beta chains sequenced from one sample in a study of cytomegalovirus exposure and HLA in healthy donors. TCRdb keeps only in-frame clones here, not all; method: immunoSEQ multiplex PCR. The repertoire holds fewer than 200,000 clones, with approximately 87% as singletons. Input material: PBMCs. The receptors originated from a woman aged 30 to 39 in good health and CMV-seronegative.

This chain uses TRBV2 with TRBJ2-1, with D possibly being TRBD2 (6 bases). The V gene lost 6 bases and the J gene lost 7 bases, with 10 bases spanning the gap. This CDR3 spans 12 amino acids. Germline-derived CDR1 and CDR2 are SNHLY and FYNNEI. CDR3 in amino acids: CASSQGLNEQFF. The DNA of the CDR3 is TGTGCCAGCAGCCAGGGACTGAATGAGCAGTTCTTC.

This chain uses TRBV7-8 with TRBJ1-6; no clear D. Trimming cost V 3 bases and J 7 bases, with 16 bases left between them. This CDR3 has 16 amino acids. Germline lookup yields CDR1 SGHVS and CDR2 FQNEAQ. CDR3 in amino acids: CASSFDPRGMNSPLHF. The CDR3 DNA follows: TGTGCCAGCAGCTTTGATCCTAGAGGCATGAATTCACCCCTCCACTTT. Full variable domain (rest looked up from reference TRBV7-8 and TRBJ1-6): GAGVSQSPRYKVAKRGQDVALRCDPISGHVSLFWYQQALGQGPEFLTYFQNEAQLDKSGLPSDRFFAERPEGSVSTLKIQRTQQEDSAVYLCASSFDPRGMNSPLHFGNGTRLTVT.

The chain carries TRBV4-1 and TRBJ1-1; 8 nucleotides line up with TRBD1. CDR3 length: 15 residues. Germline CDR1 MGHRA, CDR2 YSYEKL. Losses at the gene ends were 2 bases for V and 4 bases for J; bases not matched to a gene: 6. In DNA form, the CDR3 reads TGCGCCAGCAGCCAACATATACAGGGGGGCACTGAAGCTTTCTTT. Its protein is CASSQHIQGGTEAFF.

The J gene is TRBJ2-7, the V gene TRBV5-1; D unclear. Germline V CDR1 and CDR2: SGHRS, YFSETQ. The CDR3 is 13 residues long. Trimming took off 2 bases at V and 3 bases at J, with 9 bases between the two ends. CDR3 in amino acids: CASSFELYYEQYF. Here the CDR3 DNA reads TGCGCCAGCAGCTTCGAACTATACTACGAGCAGTACTTC.

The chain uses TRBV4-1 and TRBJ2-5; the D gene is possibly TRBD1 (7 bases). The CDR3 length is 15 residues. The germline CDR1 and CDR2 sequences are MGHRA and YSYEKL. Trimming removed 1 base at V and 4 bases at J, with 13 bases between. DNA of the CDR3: TGCGCCAGCAGCCAAGGGTCAGGGGGAGGAGAGACCCAGTACTTC. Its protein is CASSQGSGGGETQYF.

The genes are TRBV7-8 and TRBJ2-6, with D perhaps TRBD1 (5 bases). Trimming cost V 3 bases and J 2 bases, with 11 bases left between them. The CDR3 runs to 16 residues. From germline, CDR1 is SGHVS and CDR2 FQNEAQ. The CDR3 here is CASSFRVGAGANVLTF. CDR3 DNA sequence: TGTGCCAGCAGCTTCCGCGTAGGGGCTGGGGCCAACGTCCTGACTTTC.

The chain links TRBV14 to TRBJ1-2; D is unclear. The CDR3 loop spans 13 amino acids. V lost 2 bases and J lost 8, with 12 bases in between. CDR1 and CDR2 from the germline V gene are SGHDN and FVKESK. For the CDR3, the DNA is TGTGCCAGCAGCCAACTATACAGAGAGGGCTACACCTTC. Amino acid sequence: CASSQLYREGYTF.

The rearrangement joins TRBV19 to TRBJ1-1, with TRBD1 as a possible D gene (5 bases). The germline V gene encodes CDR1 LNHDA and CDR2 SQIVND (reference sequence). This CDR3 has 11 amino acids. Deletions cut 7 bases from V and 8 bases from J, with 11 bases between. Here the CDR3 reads CASNNRREAFF. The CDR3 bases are TGTGCCAGTAATAACAGGCGCGAAGCTTTCTTT.

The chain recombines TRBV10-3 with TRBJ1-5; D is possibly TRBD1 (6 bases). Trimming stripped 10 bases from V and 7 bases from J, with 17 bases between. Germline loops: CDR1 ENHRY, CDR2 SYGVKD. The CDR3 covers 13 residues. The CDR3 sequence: CATWGGGEQPQHF. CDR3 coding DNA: TGTGCCACTTGGGGAGGGGGGGAACAGCCCCAGCATTTT.

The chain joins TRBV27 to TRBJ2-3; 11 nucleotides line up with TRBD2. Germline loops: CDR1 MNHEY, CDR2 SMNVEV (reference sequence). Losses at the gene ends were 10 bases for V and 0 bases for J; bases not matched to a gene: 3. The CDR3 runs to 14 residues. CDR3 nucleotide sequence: TGTGCCACCCGACTAGCGGGGAGCACAGATACGCAGTATTTT. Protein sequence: CATRLAGSTDTQYF.

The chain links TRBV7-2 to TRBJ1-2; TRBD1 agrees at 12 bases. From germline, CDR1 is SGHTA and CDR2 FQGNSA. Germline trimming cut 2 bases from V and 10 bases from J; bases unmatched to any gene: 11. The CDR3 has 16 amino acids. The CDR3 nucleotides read TGTGCCAGCAGCTTACGTGGGACAGGGGGCCGGAGCGTCTACACCTTC. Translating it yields CASSLRGTGGRSVYTF.

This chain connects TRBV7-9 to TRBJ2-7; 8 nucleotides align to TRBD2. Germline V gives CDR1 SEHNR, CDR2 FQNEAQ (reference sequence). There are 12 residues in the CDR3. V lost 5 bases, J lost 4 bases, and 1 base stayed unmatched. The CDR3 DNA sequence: TGTGCCAGCAGCGGACTAGCTTACGAGCAGTACTTC. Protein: CASSGLAYEQYF. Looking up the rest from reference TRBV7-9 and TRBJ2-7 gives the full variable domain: DTGVSQNPRHKITKRGQNVTFRCDPISEHNRLYWYRQTLGQGPEFLTYFQNEAQLEKSRLLSDRFSAERPKGSFSTLEIQRTEQGDSAMYLCASSGLAYEQYFGPGTRLTVT.

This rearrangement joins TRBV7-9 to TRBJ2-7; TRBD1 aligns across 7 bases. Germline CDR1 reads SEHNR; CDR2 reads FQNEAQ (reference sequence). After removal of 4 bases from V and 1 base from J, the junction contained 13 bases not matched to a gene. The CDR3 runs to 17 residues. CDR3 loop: CASSSGFQGTVSYEQYF. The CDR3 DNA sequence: TGTGCCAGCAGCTCCGGCTTCCAGGGGACAGTATCCTACGAGCAGTACTTC.

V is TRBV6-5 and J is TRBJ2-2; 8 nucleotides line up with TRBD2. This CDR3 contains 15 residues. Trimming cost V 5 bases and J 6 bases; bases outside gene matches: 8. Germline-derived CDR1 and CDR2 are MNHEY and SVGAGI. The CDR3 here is CASSQPGRAPGELFF. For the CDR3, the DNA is TGTGCCAGCAGTCAACCCGGGAGGGCCCCCGGGGAGCTGTTTTTT.

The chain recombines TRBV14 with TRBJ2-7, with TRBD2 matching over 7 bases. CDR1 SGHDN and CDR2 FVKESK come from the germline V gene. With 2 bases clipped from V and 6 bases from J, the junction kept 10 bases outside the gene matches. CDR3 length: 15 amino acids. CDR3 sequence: CASSQWPIREVEQYF. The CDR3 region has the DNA TGTGCCAGCAGCCAATGGCCTATCCGGGAGGTCGAGCAGTACTTC.

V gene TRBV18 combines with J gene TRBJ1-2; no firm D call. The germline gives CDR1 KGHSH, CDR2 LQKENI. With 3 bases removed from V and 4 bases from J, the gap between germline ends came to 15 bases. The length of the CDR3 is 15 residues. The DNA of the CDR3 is TGTGCCAGCTCACCCGACCCGGACTCCTCCTATGGCTACACCTTC. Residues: CASSPDPDSSYGYTF.

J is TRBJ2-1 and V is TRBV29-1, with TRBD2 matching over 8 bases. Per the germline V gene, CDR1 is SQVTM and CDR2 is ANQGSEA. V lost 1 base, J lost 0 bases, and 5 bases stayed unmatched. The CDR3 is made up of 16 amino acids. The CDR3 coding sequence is TGCAGCGTTGAAGGTTGGGCGGGGGGCTCCTACAATGAGCAGTTCTTC. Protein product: CSVEGWAGGSYNEQFF.

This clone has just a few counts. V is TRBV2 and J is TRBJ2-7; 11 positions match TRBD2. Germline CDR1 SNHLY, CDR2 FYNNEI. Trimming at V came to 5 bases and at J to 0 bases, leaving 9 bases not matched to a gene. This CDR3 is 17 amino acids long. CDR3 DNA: TGTGCCAGCAGTATCAAAAAAACTAGCGGGGGCTCCTACGAGCAGTACTTC. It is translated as CASSIKKTSGGSYEQYF.

CDR3 nucleotides: TGCGCCAGCATCCTAGGGGGATCGTCTATATTGAACACTGAAGCTTTCTTT. It codes for CASILGGSSILNTEAFF. The chain employs TRBV5-1 and TRBJ1-1, with a tentative D call TRBD1 (6 bases). The length of the CDR3 is 17 residues. V lost 6 bases and J lost 0, with 21 bases in between. Germline CDR1 reads SGHRS; CDR2 reads YFSETQ.

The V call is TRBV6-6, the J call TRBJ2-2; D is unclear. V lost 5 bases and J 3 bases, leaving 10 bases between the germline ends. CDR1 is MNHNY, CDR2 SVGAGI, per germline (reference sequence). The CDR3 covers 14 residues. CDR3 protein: CASSPVRDTGELFF. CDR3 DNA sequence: TGTGCCAGCAGTCCCGTCCGGGACACCGGGGAGCTGTTTTTT.

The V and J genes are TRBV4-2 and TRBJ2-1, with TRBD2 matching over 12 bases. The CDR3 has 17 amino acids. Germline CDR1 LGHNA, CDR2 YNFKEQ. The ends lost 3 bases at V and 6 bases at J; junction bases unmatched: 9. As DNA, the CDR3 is TGTGCCAGCAGCCAGACTCTAGCGGGGGGGCTTTTCAATGAGCAGTTCTTC. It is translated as CASSQTLAGGLFNEQFF.

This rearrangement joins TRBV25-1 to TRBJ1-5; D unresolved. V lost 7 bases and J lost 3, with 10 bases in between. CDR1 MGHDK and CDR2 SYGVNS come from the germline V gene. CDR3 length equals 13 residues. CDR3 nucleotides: TGTGCCAGCAAGGACGGACTCAATCAGCCCCAGCATTTT. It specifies CASKDGLNQPQHF. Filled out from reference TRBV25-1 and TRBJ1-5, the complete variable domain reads EADIYQTPRYLVIGTGKKITLECSQTMGHDKMYWYQQDPGMELHLIHYSYGVNSTEKGDLSSESTVSRIRTEHFPLTLESARPSHTSQYLCASKDGLNQPQHFGDGTRLSIL.

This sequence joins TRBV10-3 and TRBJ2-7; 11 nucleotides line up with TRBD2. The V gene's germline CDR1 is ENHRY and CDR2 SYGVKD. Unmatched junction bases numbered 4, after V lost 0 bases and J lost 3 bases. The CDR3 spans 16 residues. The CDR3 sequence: CAISESTLAGDYEQYF. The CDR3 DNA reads TGTGCCATCAGTGAGTCGACACTAGCGGGGGACTACGAGCAGTACTTC.

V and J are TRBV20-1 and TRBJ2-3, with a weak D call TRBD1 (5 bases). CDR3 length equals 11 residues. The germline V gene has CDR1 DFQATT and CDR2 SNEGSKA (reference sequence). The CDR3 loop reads CRAGQLRTQYF. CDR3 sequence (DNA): TGCAGGGCAGGGCAGTTGCGTACGCAGTATTTT.